This T cell receptor beta chain was recorded in a study of OX40 agonist ivuxolimab in advanced cancers. This clone has only one observation. Trimming took 4 bases from V and 0 from J, leaving 10 bases between them. Germline-derived CDR1 and CDR2 are SGDLS and YYNGEE. This CDR3 is 15 amino acids long. This table comes from immunoSEQ multiplex PCR, and its TCRdb copy is limited to in-frame clones, with some not included. The table has about 54,000 clones, approximately 88% seen once. This material consisted of CD4+ or CD8+ T cells sorted from blood, taken in a trial of the OX40 agonist ivuxolimab. This rearrangement joins TRBV9 to TRBJ1-4; D possibly corresponds to TRBD1 (5 bases). This TCR derives from an adult with an advanced solid tumor such as melanoma, head and neck, liver or kidney cancer. This CDR3 reads CASSPGPATNEKLFF. DNA for the CDR3: TGTGCCAGCAGCCCAGGGCCTGCAACTAATGAAAAACTGTTTTTT.